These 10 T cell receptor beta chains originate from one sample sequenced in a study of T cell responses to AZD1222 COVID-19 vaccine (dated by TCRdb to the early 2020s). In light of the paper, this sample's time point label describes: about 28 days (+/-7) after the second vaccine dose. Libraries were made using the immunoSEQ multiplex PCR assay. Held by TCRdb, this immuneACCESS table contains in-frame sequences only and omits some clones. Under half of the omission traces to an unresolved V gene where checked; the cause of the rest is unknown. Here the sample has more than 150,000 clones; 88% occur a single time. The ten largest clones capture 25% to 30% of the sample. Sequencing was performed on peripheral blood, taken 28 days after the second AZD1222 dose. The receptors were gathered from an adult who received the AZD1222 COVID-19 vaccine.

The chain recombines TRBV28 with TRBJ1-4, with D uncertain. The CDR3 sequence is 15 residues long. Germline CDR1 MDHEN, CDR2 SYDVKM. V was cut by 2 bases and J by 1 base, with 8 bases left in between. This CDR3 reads CASSLDQRTNEKLFF. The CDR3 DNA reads TGTGCCAGCAGTTTAGATCAGCGAACTAATGAAAAACTGTTTTTT.

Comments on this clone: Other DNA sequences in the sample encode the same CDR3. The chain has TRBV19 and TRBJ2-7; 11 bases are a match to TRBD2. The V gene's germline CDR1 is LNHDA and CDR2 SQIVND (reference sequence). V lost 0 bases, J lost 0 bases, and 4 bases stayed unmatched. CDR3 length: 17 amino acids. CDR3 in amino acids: CASSIDRGTSGSYEQYF. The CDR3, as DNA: TGTGCCAGTAGTATAGATCGGGGGACTAGCGGCTCCTACGAGCAGTACTTC.

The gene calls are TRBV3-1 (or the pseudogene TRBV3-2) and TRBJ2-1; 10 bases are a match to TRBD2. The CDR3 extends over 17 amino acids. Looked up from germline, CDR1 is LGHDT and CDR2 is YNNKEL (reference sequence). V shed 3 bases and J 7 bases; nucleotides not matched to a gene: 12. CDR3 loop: CASSHRVSGRASNEQFF. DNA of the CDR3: TGTGCCAGCAGCCACCGGGTGAGCGGGAGGGCATCGAATGAGCAGTTCTTC.

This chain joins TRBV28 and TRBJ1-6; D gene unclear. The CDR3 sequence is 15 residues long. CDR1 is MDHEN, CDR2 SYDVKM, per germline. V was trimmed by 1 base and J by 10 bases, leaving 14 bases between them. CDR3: CASSLYDGSESPLHF. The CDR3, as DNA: TGTGCCAGCAGTTTATATGACGGTTCGGAGTCACCCCTCCACTTT.

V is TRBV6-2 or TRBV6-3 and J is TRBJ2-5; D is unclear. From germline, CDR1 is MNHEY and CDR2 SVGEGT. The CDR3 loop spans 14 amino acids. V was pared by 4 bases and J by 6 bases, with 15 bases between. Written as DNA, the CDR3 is TGTGCCAGCAGTTTCACACACCAAGGGAAGACCCAGTACTTC. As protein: CASSFTHQGKTQYF.

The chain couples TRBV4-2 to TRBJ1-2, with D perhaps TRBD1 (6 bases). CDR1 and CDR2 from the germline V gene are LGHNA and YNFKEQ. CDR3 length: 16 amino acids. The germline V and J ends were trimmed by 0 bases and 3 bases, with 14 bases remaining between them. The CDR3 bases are TGTGCCAGCAGCCAAGAAGGGGGGCCATCGGACTATGGCTACACCTTC. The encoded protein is CASSQEGGPSDYGYTF.

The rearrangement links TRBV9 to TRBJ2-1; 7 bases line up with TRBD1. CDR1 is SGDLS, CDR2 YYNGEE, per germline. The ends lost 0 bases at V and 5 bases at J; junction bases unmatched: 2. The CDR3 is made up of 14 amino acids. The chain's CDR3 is CASSVEGANNEQFF. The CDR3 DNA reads TGTGCCAGCAGCGTAGAGGGGGCAAACAATGAGCAGTTCTTC.

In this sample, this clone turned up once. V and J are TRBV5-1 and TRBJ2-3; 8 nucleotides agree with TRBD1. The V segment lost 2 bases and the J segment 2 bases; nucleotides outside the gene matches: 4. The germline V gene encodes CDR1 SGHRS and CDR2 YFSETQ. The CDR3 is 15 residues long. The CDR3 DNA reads TGCGCCAGCAGCTTAGGACAGGGATCCACAGATACGCAGTATTTT. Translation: CASSLGQGSTDTQYF.

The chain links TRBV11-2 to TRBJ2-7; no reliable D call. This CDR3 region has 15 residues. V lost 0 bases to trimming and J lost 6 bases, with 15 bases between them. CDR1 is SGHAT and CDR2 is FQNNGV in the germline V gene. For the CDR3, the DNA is TGTGCCAGCAGCTTAGATCCCGGCAGTCCTGGCGAGCAGTACTTC. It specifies CASSLDPGSPGEQYF. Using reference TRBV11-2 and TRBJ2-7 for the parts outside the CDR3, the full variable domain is EAGVAQSPRYKIIEKRQSVAFWCNPISGHATLYWYQQILGQGPKLLIQFQNNGVVDDSQLPKDRFSAERLKGVDSTLKIQPAKLEDSAVYLCASSLDPGSPGEQYFGPGTRLTVT.

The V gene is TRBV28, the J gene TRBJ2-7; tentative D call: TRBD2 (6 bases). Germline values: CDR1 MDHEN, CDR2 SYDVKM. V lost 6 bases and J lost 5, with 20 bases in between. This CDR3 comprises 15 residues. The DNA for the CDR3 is TGTGCCAGCAGAGCCGGGGGAACTGGTGGGGACGAGCAGTACTTC. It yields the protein CASRAGGTGGDEQYF.